Below, 12 T cell receptor beta chains from the same sample are listed, as sequenced in a study of shared clonotypes between healthy human individuals. TCRdb's table, derived via immunoSEQ multiplex PCR, lists solely in-frame clones and lacks some. The profile shows more than 600,000 clones, roughly 94% of them singletons. The naive CD8 subset, CD45RO-negative cells positively selected for CCR7, excluded terminally differentiated effector memory CD45RA+ cells. Input material: naive CD8+ T cells sorted from blood. The receptor source for this set is a man younger than 40 in good health.

This chain connects TRBV4-1 to TRBJ2-3; tentative D call: TRBD2 (6 bases). This CDR3 has 18 residues. The germline gives CDR1 MGHRA, CDR2 YSYEKL. The ends were cut back, 2 bases at V and 5 bases at J, with 23 bases in the middle. Written as DNA, the CDR3 is TGCGCCAGCAGCCAAACATACGGCGGGCTAGCGCTCTTAGATACGCAGTATTTT. Translating gives CASSQTYGGLALLDTQYF.

The J gene is TRBJ2-4, the V gene TRBV25-1, with a weak D call TRBD1 (6 bases). This CDR3 has 13 amino acids. CDR1 is MGHDK and CDR2 is SYGVNS in the germline V gene. V lost 8 bases and J lost 2, with 10 bases in between. This CDR3 is CASQGYSKNIQYF. The DNA of the CDR3 is TGTGCCAGCCAGGGGTATTCCAAAAACATTCAGTACTTC.

This clone was observed a single time. This sequence joins TRBV15 and TRBJ2-7, with TRBD2 matching 8 bases. Trimming removed 3 bases from V and 4 bases from J; junction bases left unmatched: 11. The CDR3 sequence is 16 residues long. Germline values: CDR1 LNHNV, CDR2 YYDKDF (reference sequence). The CDR3 sequence is CATSRPQGLAAYEQYF. The CDR3 nucleotides read TGTGCCACCAGCAGGCCCCAAGGACTAGCTGCTTACGAGCAGTACTTC.

A few counts support this clone. The chain recombines TRBV27 with TRBJ2-1; the match to TRBD2 covers 13 bases. This CDR3 spans 16 amino acids. J gave up 7 bases and V 5 bases, and 8 bases lay outside the gene matches. Germline V CDR1 and CDR2: MNHEY, SMNVEV (reference sequence). The CDR3 is CASSPAGLAGRNEQFF. The DNA for the CDR3 is TGTGCCAGCAGTCCTGCGGGACTAGCGGGGAGAAATGAGCAGTTCTTC.

This chain connects TRBV29-1 to TRBJ2-3; no clear D gene. The CDR3 contains 12 residues. V was cut by 6 bases and J by 3 bases, with 10 bases left in between. Germline V gives CDR1 SQVTM, CDR2 ANQGSEA. CDR3 in amino acids: CSVHLQTDTQYF. CDR3 nucleotides: TGCAGCGTGCATCTCCAAACAGATACGCAGTATTTT.

This chain joins TRBV28 and TRBJ2-7; 9 bases line up with TRBD2. The V gene's germline CDR1 is MDHEN and CDR2 SYDVKM. V lost 1 base to trimming and J lost 2 bases; unmatched junction nucleotides: 6. This CDR3 comprises 16 residues. Here the CDR3 DNA reads TGTGCCAGCAGTTTATCTCCTAGCGGGACTGCCTACGAGCAGTACTTC. Residues: CASSLSPSGTAYEQYF.

The rearrangement joins TRBV7-9 to TRBJ2-3; 10 bases align to TRBD1. Germline CDR1 reads SEHNR; CDR2 reads FQNEAQ (reference sequence). Germline trimming cut 6 bases from V and 3 bases from J; bases unmatched to any gene: 6. This CDR3 spans 15 amino acids. CDR3 sequence: CASSSGQGGTDTQYF. The DNA of the CDR3 is TGTGCCAGCAGTTCCGGACAGGGGGGTACAGATACGCAGTATTTT. Based on the CDR3 plus reference TRBV7-9 and TRBJ2-3, the full variable domain is DTGVSQNPRHKITKRGQNVTFRCDPISEHNRLYWYRQTLGQGPEFLTYFQNEAQLEKSRLLSDRFSAERPKGSFSTLEIQRTEQGDSAMYLCASSSGQGGTDTQYFGPGTRLTVL.

In DNA form, the CDR3 reads TGTGCCAGCAGCCGGGAGCTAGACACTGAAGCTTTCTTT. Protein sequence: CASSRELDTEAFF. The chain combines TRBV7-6 with TRBJ1-1; D call uncertain. The CDR3 has 13 residues. Germline CDR1 reads SGHVS; CDR2 reads FNYEAQ. The V gene lost 5 bases and the J gene lost 3 bases, with 10 bases spanning the gap.

This clone appeared once. The chain uses TRBV28 and TRBJ2-7; 9 bases are a match to TRBD2. The CDR3 spans 15 residues. Trimming removed 0 bases from V and 3 bases from J; junction bases left unmatched: 3. Germline CDR1 reads MDHEN; CDR2 reads SYDVKM. For the CDR3, the DNA is TGTGCCAGCAGTTTATGGGGCGGGAGGGTCTACGAGCAGTACTTC. It yields the protein CASSLWGGRVYEQYF.

This clone was seen once. Other DNA sequences of this sample code for an identical CDR3. The rearrangement joins TRBV7-3 to TRBJ2-1; TRBD2 matches at 8 bases. Germline CDR1 and CDR2: SGHTA and FQGTGA. This CDR3 is 13 amino acids long. V was clipped by 2 bases and J by 7 bases; unmatched bases: 1. CDR3 bases: TGTGCCAGCAGCTTAGGACTAGCAAATGAGCAGTTCTTC. It is translated as CASSLGLANEQFF.

The J gene is TRBJ2-1, the V gene TRBV29-1, with TRBD2 matching over 10 bases. CDR1 and CDR2 (germline): SQVTM, ANQGSEA. The CDR3 is made up of 13 amino acids. Trimming at V came to 6 bases and at J to 5 bases, leaving 4 bases not matched to a gene. Here the CDR3 DNA reads TGCAGCGTCCCAACTAGCGGGAACAATGAGCAGTTCTTC. This gives the protein CSVPTSGNNEQFF.

This rearrangement joins TRBV9 to TRBJ1-2; no clear D gene. The CDR3 length is 13 residues. Germline V gene data show CDR1 as SGDLS and CDR2 as YYNGEE. Trimming took off 0 bases at V and 5 bases at J, with 8 bases between the two ends. The CDR3 region is CASSVGGGYGYTF. The DNA for the CDR3 is TGTGCCAGCAGCGTAGGCGGTGGGTATGGCTACACCTTC.